This TCR beta chain was captured in a study of T-cell memory formation after mild COVID-19. This clonotype was found a few times. Via MiXCR, TCRdb re-called the 5' RACE reads, giving one row per CDR3 protein. The sample lists about 400,000 distinct CDR3 sequences; under 25% were seen once. This TCR was sampled from an adult woman who had mild COVID-19 (a few samples of this study predate the infection). Cell type and time point are not known. The source material was PBMCs or a T cell subset sorted from them (not recorded which).

CDR3 amino acids: CASSPAAKGEAFF. DNA of the CDR3: TGTGCCAGCAGTCCGGCGGCAAAAGGTGAAGCTTTCTTT. The V and J genes are TRBV7-8 and TRBJ1-1; D gene unclear. V gave up 6 bases and J gave up 7 bases, with 15 bases separating them. Germline CDR1 is SGHVS and CDR2 is FQNEAQ. The CDR3 has 13 residues.